This is a list of T cell receptor beta chains from one sample in a study of T cell repertoires in cytomegalovirus infection. TCRdb fed the reads into MiXCR, producing one record per CDR3 protein. This table has roughly 760,000 distinct CDR3 sequences, approximately 34% appearing once. The sample consisted of PBMCs. These receptors were taken from a human donor in good health (CMV status not recorded). Some clones in this sample may be carry-over from other donors' samples. The CDR3 runs from the conserved cysteine through the conserved F or W. A D gene is named only where the DNA matches it firmly. Size values are once, few and many counts, or a class for expanded clones, and some rows have none.

size,D,V,J,CDR3,DNA
many,TRBD1,TRBV7-2,TRBJ2-1,CASSRDRAEEQFF,TGTGCCAGCAGCAGAGACAGGGCAGAGGAGCAGTTCTTC
few,TRBD1,TRBV10-2,TRBJ1-1,CASSGGQGRNTEAFF,TGCGCCAGCAGTGGGGGACAGGGTAGGAACACTGAAGCTTTCTTT
.,TRBD2,TRBV6-1,TRBJ2-7,CASSSSLAGIEQYF,TGTGCCAGCAGTTCAAGTCTAGCGGGAATCGAGCAGTACTTC
.,TRBD2,TRBV28,TRBJ2-1,CASSSPRLAGGMNEQFF,TGTGCCAGCAGTTCACCTCGACTAGCGGGGGGTATGAATGAGCAGTTCTTC
.,.,TRBV12-3/TRBV12-4,TRBJ1-5,CASSPPGVQSQPQHF,TGTGCCAGCAGTCCCCCCGGGGTCCAATCCCAGCCCCAGCATTTT
.,.,TRBV20-1,TRBJ1-2,CSARDSTGGSYGYTF,TGCAGTGCTAGAGATTCTACGGGGGGGAGCTATGGCTACACCTTC
few,TRBD2,TRBV11-1,TRBJ2-1,CASSLRTSSRVHNEQFF,TGTGCCAGCAGCCTCCGGACTAGCAGCCGGGTCCACAATGAGCAGTTCTTC
.,.,TRBV4-1,TRBJ2-7,CASSQHVTGTDPYEQYF,TGCGCCAGCAGCCAACACGTTACCGGGACTGACCCCTACGAGCAGTACTTC
few,.,TRBV7-6,TRBJ1-6,CASSLASGDGDSPLHF,TGTGCCAGCAGCTTAGCGTCCGGGGATGGGGATTCACCCCTCCACTTT
.,.,TRBV12-3/TRBV12-4,TRBJ2-1,CASSPVEAGGGEQFF,TGTGCCAGCAGTCCTGTAGAAGCAGGGGGAGGTGAGCAGTTCTTC
.,.,TRBV29-1,TRBJ1-1,CSVGPGRLEAFF,TGCAGCGTTGGACCGGGACGGTTAGAAGCTTTCTTT
.,TRBD2,TRBV11-2,TRBJ2-7,CASSLAFSGTAFYEQYF,TGTGCCAGCAGCTTAGCCTTCAGCGGGACCGCGTTTTACGAGCAGTACTTC
.,.,TRBV6-5,TRBJ1-1,CASRTTRTGNTEAFF,TGTGCCAGCAGAACCACCCGGACCGGTAACACTGAAGCTTTCTTT
.,TRBD1,TRBV28,TRBJ1-2,CASTLPGTGDGYTF,TGTGCCAGCACCCTCCCCGGGACAGGGGATGGCTACACCTTC
.,.,TRBV7-6,TRBJ2-5,CASSSLSWETQYF,TGTGCCAGCAGCTCACTGAGTTGGGAGACCCAGTACTTC
.,.,TRBV6-6,TRBJ1-2,CASSYDGRGLGYTF,TGTGCCAGCAGTTACGACGGGAGAGGGCTCGGCTACACCTTC
few,TRBD2,TRBV11-2,TRBJ2-6,CASSASGRAGANVLTF,TGTGCCAGCAGCGCGAGCGGGAGAGCTGGGGCCAACGTCCTGACTTTC
.,.,TRBV6-1,TRBJ2-3,CASSDKGDTQYF,TGTGCCAGCAGTGATAAAGGAGATACGCAGTATTTT
.,.,TRBV6-6,TRBJ1-5,CASSYRQQPQHF,TGTGCCAGCAGTTACCGACAGCAGCCCCAGCATTTT
.,.,TRBV5-5,TRBJ2-5,CASSFATGRGTQSF,TGTGCCAGCAGCTTCGCTACAGGGCGAGGGACCCAGTCCTTC
.,TRBD1,TRBV20-1,TRBJ1-2,CSAQIGGLNGYTF,TGCAGTGCCCAAATAGGGGGCCTAAATGGCTACACCTTC
.,TRBD1,TRBV10-2,TRBJ1-2,CASTRQGATYGYTF,TGCGCCAGCACTAGACAGGGGGCGACCTATGGCTACACCTTC
few,.,TRBV15,TRBJ1-4,CATSKAGWTNEKLFF,TGTGCCACCAGCAAGGCAGGGTGGACTAATGAAAAACTGTTTTTT
many,.,TRBV7-8,TRBJ1-2,CASSPKLGFTYGYTF,TGTGCCAGCAGCCCCAAATTGGGATTCACCTATGGCTACACCTTC
.,.,TRBV6-2/TRBV6-3,TRBJ1-1,CASSYMGRMNTEAFF,TGTGCCAGCAGTTACATGGGACGGATGAACACTGAAGCTTTCTTT
few,.,TRBV7-9,TRBJ1-2,CASSARTLPLDYGYTF,TGTGCCAGCAGCGCCCGGACACTACCTCTAGACTATGGCTACACCTTC
.,.,TRBV18,TRBJ2-2,CASSQTLTGELFF,TGTGCCAGCTCACAGACACTCACCGGGGAGCTGTTTTTT
.,.,TRBV14,TRBJ2-5,CASRLGAARRETQYF,TGTGCCAGCAGACTCGGGGCAGCCCGGCGAGAGACCCAGTACTTC
few,.,TRBV7-8,TRBJ1-1,CASSLFSGVMNTEAFF,TGTGCCAGCAGCTTATTTTCTGGCGTAATGAACACTGAAGCTTTCTTT
few,.,TRBV5-4,TRBJ1-6,CASSLRGLNSPLHF,TGTGCCAGCAGCTTGCGGGGCCTTAATTCACCCCTCCACTTT
few,.,TRBV6-1,TRBJ2-3,CASSQGTSTDTQYF,TGTGCCAGCAGTCAGGGGACTAGCACAGATACGCAGTATTTT
many,.,TRBV7-6,TRBJ2-7,CASSTGTVPYEQYF,TGTGCCAGCAGCACCGGGACGGTCCCCTACGAGCAGTACTTC
few,TRBD1,TRBV6-5,TRBJ2-2,CASSFRQGTTGELFF,TGTGCCAGCAGTTTTCGACAGGGTACCACCGGGGAGCTGTTTTTT
.,.,TRBV14,TRBJ2-2,CASSQDWASERSGELFF,TGTGCCAGCAGCCAAGATTGGGCTAGCGAGAGGTCCGGGGAGCTGTTTTTT
few,TRBD1,TRBV28,TRBJ2-2,CASRPTGPTGELFF,TGTGCCAGCAGACCGACAGGGCCTACCGGGGAGCTGTTTTTT
.,TRBD1,TRBV11-3,TRBJ2-1,CASSLAGTDPYNEQFF,TGTGCCAGCAGCTTAGCTGGGACAGACCCATACAATGAGCAGTTCTTC
few,.,TRBV4-1,TRBJ2-5,CASSQKAGETQYF,TGCGCCAGCAGCCAAAAGGCGGGGGAGACCCAGTACTTC
once,.,TRBV20-1,TRBJ2-1,CSASVTSNEQFF,TGCAGTGCTAGCGTAACTAGTAATGAGCAGTTCTTC
.,TRBD1,TRBV7-6,TRBJ2-1,CASSSQTSTGVGEQFF,TGTGCCAGCAGCTCCCAGACGTCCACAGGGGTCGGGGAGCAGTTCTTC
few,.,TRBV5-4,TRBJ1-2,CASSLRDTYGYTF,TGTGCCAGCAGCTTAAGGGACACGTATGGCTACACCTTC
.,TRBD1,TRBV7-2,TRBJ1-6,CASSSDRGSGSPLHF,TGTGCCAGCAGCTCAGACAGGGGATCAGGTTCACCCCTCCACTTT
.,.,TRBV28,TRBJ1-4,CASSPREKLFF,TGTGCCAGCAGTCCCCGGGAAAAACTGTTTTTT
few,.,TRBV7-8,TRBJ2-4,CASSLGGWDPLQYF,TGTGCCAGCAGCTTAGGGGGGTGGGATCCCCTTCAGTACTTC
.,.,TRBV6-2/TRBV6-3,TRBJ2-1,CASSSNLRTVRLNEQFF,TGTGCCAGCAGTTCTAACCTACGGACAGTACGGCTCAATGAGCAGTTCTTC
.,.,TRBV4-2,TRBJ2-2,CASSQESGGHGELFF,TGTGCCAGCAGCCAAGAGTCGGGGGGACACGGGGAGCTGTTTTTT
few,TRBD1,TRBV28,TRBJ1-5,CASSTRDRGGQHF,TGTGCCAGCAGTACAAGAGACAGGGGCGGCCAGCATTTT
.,.,TRBV7-9,TRBJ1-5,CASSEGFQPQHF,TGTGCCAGCAGCGAGGGATTCCAGCCCCAGCATTTT
.,TRBD1,TRBV6-4,TRBJ2-3,CASSEGQGADTQYF,TGTGCCAGCAGTGAGGGACAGGGGGCAGATACGCAGTATTTT